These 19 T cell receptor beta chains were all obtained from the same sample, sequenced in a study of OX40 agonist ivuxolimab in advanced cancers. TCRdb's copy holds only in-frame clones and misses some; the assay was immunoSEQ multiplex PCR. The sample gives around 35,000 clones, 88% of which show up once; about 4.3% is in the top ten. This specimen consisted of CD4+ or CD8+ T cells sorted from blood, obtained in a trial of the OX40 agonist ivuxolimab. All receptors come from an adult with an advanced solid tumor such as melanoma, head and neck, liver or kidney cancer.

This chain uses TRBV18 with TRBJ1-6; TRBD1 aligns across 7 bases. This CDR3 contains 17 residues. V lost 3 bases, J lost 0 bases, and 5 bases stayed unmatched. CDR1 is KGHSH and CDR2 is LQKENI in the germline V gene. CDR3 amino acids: CASSPLDRSSYNSPLHF. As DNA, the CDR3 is TGTGCCAGCTCACCTCTGGACAGGAGCTCCTATAATTCACCCCTCCACTTT.

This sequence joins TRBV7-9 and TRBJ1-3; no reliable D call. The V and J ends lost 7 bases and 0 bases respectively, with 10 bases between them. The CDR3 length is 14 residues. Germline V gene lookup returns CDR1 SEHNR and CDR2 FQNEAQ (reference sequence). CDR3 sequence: CASTMMNSGNTIYF. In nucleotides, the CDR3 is TGTGCCAGCACCATGATGAACTCTGGAAACACCATATATTTT. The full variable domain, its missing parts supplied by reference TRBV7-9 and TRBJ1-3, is DTGVSQNPRHKITKRGQNVTFRCDPISEHNRLYWYRQTLGQGPEFLTYFQNEAQLEKSRLLSDRFSAERPKGSFSTLEIQRTEQGDSAMYLCASTMMNSGNTIYFGEGSWLTVV.

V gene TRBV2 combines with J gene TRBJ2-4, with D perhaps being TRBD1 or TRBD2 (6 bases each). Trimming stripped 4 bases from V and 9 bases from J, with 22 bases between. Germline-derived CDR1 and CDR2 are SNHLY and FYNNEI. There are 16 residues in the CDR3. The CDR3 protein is CASSGIAGHGETIQYF. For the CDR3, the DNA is TGTGCCAGCAGTGGTATTGCGGGACATGGGGAAACCATTCAGTACTTC.

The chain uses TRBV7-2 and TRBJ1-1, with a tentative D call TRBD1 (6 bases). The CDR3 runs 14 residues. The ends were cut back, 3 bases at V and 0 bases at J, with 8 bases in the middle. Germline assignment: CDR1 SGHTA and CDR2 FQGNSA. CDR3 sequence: CASSLAGVNTEAFF. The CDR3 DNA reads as TGTGCCAGCAGCTTGGCAGGGGTGAACACTGAAGCTTTCTTT. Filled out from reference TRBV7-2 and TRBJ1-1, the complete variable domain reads GAGVSQSPSNKVTEKGKDVELRCDPISGHTALYWYRQSLGQGLEFLIYFQGNSAPDKSGLPSDRFSAERTGGSVSTLTIQRTQQEDSAVYLCASSLAGVNTEAFFGQGTRLTVV.

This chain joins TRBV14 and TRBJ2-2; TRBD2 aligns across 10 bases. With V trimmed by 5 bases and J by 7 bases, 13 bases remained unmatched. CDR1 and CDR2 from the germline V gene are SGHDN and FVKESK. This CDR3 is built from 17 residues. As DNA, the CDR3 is TGTGCCAGCAGCAAGAGCGGGAGGGCGGTTCGGAACGGGGAGCTGTTTTTT. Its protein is CASSKSGRAVRNGELFF.

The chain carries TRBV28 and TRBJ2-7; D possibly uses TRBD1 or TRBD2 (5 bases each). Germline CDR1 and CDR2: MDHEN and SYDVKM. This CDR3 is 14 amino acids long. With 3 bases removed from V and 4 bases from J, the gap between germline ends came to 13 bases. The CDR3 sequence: CASSFGALPYEQYF. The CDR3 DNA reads TGTGCCAGCAGTTTCGGGGCCCTCCCTTACGAGCAGTACTTC.

CDR3 sequence: CASSYLAGADTQYF. CDR3 sequence (DNA): TGTGCCAGCAGTTATTTAGCGGGGGCAGATACGCAGTATTTT. This rearrangement joins TRBV6-5 to TRBJ2-3; TRBD2 matches at 9 bases. The CDR3 runs 14 residues. Per germline, CDR1 MNHEY and CDR2 SVGAGI. The V gene end was trimmed by 3 bases and the J gene end by 4 bases; junction bases not matched to a gene: 2.

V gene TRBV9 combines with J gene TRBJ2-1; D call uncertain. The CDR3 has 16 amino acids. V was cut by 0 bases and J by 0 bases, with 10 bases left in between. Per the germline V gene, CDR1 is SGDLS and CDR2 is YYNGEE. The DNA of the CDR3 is TGTGCCAGCAGCGTAGAGATCGGGTTCTCCTACAATGAGCAGTTCTTC. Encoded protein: CASSVEIGFSYNEQFF. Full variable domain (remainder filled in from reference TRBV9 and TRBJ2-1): DSGVTQTPKHLITATGQRVTLRCSPRSGDLSVYWYQQSLDQGLQFLIQYYNGEERAKGNILERFSAQQFPDLHSELNLSSLELGDSALYFCASSVEIGFSYNEQFFGPGTRLTVL.

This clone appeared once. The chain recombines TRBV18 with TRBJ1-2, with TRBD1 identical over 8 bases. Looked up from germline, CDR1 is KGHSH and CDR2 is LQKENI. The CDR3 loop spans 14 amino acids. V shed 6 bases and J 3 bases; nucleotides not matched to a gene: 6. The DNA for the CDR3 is TGTGCCAGCTCCCTACAGGGGGATGACTATGGCTACACCTTC. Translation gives CASSLQGDDYGYTF. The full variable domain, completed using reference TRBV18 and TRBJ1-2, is NAGVMQNPRHLVRRRGQEARLRCSPMKGHSHVYWYRQLPEEGLKFMVYLQKENIIDESGMPKERFSAEFPKEGPSILRIQQVVRGDSAAYFCASSLQGDDYGYTFGSGTRLTVV.

DNA of the CDR3: TGTGCCAGCAGTGAGCTGGCGGGAGGCCGGGAGACCCAGTACTTC. Amino acids: CASSELAGGRETQYF. The chain links TRBV2 to TRBJ2-5; TRBD2 matches at 8 bases. The CDR3 contains 15 residues. Per germline, CDR1 SNHLY and CDR2 FYNNEI. With 3 bases clipped from V and 5 bases from J, the junction kept 8 bases outside the gene matches.

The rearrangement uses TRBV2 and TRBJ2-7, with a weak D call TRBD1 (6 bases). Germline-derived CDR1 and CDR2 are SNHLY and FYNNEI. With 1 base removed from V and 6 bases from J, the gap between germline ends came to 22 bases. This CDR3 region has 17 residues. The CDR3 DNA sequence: TGTGCCAGCAGTGAAGGAGCCTCCACCGGGCAGGGGATCGAGCAGTACTTC. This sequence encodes CASSEGASTGQGIEQYF.

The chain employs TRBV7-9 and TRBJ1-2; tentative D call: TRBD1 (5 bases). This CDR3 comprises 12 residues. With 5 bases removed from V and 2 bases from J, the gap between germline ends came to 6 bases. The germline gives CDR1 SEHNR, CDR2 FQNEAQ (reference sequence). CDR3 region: CASSRQNYGYTF. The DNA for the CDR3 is TGTGCCAGCAGCCGACAGAACTATGGCTACACCTTC.

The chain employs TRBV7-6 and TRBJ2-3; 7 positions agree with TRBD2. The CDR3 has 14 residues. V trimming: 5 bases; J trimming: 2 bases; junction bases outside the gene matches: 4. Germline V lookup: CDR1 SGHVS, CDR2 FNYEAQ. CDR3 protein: CASSPGTITDTQYF. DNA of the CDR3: TGTGCCAGCAGCCCCGGGACTATCACAGATACGCAGTATTTT.

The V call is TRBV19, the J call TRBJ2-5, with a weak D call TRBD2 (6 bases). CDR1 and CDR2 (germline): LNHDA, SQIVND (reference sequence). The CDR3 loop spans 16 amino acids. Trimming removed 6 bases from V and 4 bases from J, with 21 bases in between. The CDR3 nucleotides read TGTGCCAGTAGACAAACCAACACGGGACTCGGAGAGACCCAGTACTTC. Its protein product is CASRQTNTGLGETQYF. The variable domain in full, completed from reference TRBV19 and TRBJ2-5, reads DGGITQSPKYLFRKEGQNVTLSCEQNLNHDAMYWYRQDPGQGLRLIYYSQIVNDFQKGDIAEGYSVSREKKESFPLTVTSAQKNPTAFYLCASRQTNTGLGETQYFGPGTRLLVL.

The CDR3 sequence is CASSLFGVGAKNIQYF. The DNA for the CDR3 is TGTGCCAGCAGTTTATTTGGGGTAGGGGCCAAAAACATTCAGTACTTC. V and J are TRBV27 and TRBJ2-4; unclear D gene. There are 16 residues in the CDR3. Germline values: CDR1 MNHEY, CDR2 SMNVEV (reference sequence). Deletions cut 1 base from V and 1 base from J, with 11 bases between.

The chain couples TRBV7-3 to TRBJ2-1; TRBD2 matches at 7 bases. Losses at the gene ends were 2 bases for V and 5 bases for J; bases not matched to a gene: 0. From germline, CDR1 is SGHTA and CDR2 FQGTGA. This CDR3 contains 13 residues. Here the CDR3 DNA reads TGTGCCAGCAGCTTAGGGACTAACAATGAGCAGTTCTTC. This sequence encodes CASSLGTNNEQFF. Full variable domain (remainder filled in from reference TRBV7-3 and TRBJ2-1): GAGVSQTPSNKVTEKGKYVELRCDPISGHTALYWYRQSLGQGPEFLIYFQGTGAADDSGLPNDRFFAVRPEGSVSTLKIQRTERGDSAVYLCASSLGTNNEQFFGPGTRLTVL.

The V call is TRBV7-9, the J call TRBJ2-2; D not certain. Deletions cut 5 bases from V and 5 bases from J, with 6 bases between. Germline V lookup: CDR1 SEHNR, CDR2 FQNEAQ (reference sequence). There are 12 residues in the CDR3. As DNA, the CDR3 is TGTGCCAGCAGCCCTCAAACCGGGGAGCTGTTTTTT. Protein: CASSPQTGELFF.

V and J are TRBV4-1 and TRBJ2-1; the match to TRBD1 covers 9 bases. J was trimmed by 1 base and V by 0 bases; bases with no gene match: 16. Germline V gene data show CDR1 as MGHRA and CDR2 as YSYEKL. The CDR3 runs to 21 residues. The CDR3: CASSQDFTGQGKEGSYNEQFF. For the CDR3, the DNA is TGCGCCAGCAGCCAAGATTTTACGGGACAGGGAAAAGAGGGTTCCTACAATGAGCAGTTCTTC.

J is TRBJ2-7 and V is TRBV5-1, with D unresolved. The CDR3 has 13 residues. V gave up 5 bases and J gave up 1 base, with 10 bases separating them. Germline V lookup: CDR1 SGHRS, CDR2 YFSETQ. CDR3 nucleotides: TGCGCCAGCAGGGTTACAGATTCCTACGAGCAGTACTTC. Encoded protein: CASRVTDSYEQYF.